A single sample gave rise to the 23 T cell receptor beta chains below, sequenced in a study of regulatory T cells in long-lasting Graves disease. Library construction for TCR beta used iRepertoire HTBI primers and Arm-PCR of CDR3 regions. Each CDR3 protein gets one entry after TCRdb re-called the multiplex PCR reads with MiXCR. Among approximately 360,000 distinct CDR3 sequences listed, about an eighth were seen once. Time point reported: newly diagnosed GD, antithyroid drugs for less than 3 months. After RNA was extracted from PBMCs, the TCR library was made from it. Another study also made use of these data, one on T cells in Graves' hyperthyroidism and ophthalmopathy.

The material was peripheral blood mononuclear cells (PBMCs), obtained at new diagnosis, from a patient treated with antithyroid drugs. The receptor set was obtained from a woman aged 18-29 years with Graves disease.

In this sample, this clonotype turned up many times. The genes are TRBV12-3 or TRBV12-4 and TRBJ1-1; 7 bases fit TRBD1. The CDR3 is 17 amino acids. The V segment lost 0 bases and the J segment 1 base; nucleotides outside the gene matches: 8. The CDR3 nucleotides read TGTGCCAGCAGTTTAGCATGGCGTAGGGGGCAGAACACTGAAGCTTTCTTT. It specifies CASSLAWRRGQNTEAFF.

This chain connects TRBV20-1 to TRBJ2-7; TRBD2 matches at 10 bases. CDR1 is DFQATT, CDR2 SNEGSKA, per germline (reference sequence). The CDR3 has 15 amino acids. V lost 6 bases, J lost 0 bases, and 8 bases stayed unmatched. CDR3 sequence (DNA): TGCAGTGCAATAACTAGCGGGGAAAGCTCCTACGAGCAGTACTTC. Translation gives CSAITSGESSYEQYF.

This clonotype was seen only a few times. V gene TRBV4-3 combines with J gene TRBJ2-2, with D perhaps matching TRBD2 (6 bases). V lost 1 base to trimming and J lost 6 bases, with 9 bases between them. CDR3 size: 14 residues. Germline V gene lookup returns CDR1 LGHNA and CDR2 YSLEER. The CDR3 loop is CASSQGREPGELFF. CDR3 bases: TGCGCCAGCAGCCAAGGACGGGAGCCCGGGGAGCTGTTTTTT.

This clonotype was counted at least ten times. V and J are TRBV5-6 and TRBJ2-1; possibly TRBD2 for D (6 bases). Trimming stripped 0 bases from V and 5 bases from J, with 12 bases between. CDR3 length equals 15 residues. Germline CDR1 is SGHDT and CDR2 is YYEEEE. DNA of the CDR3: TGTGCCAGCAGCTTGGATGGCGGGATCCACAATGAGCAGTTCTTC. Translating gives CASSLDGGIHNEQFF.

This clonotype was counted many times. The chain employs TRBV4-1 and TRBJ2-3; unclear D gene. Germline CDR1 and CDR2: MGHRA and YSYEKL. With 0 bases removed from V and 6 bases from J, the gap between germline ends came to 4 bases. The CDR3 contains 12 residues. The CDR3 region has the DNA TGCGCCAGCAGCCAAGAGGGGGATACGCAGTATTTT. Translated: CASSQEGDTQYF.

This clonotype was observed at least ten times. V gene TRBV12-3 or TRBV12-4 combines with J gene TRBJ2-1; 12 nucleotides agree with TRBD2. The V gene end was trimmed by 7 bases and the J gene end by 6 bases; junction bases not matched to a gene: 7. The CDR3 sequence is 15 residues long. The CDR3 sequence is CASTLAGGEGNEQFF. The CDR3 DNA follows: TGTGCCAGCACCCTAGCGGGGGGGGAGGGCAATGAGCAGTTCTTC.

This clonotype was counted between two and nine times. The chain joins TRBV20-1 to TRBJ2-7; 7 bases fit TRBD2. The CDR3 extends over 13 amino acids. With 2 bases clipped from V and 4 bases from J, the junction kept 5 bases outside the gene matches. Germline loops: CDR1 DFQATT, CDR2 SNEGSKA (reference sequence). For the CDR3, the DNA is TGCAGTGCTAGAACTAGGGAGGGATACGAGCAGTACTTC. Protein product: CSARTREGYEQYF.

This clonotype was seen many times. The chain uses TRBV5-8 and TRBJ1-2; 8 bases are a match to TRBD1. The CDR3 totals 14 residues. V was pared by 4 bases and J by 8 bases, with 10 bases of the junction left unmatched. Germline V gene data show CDR1 as SGHTS and CDR2 as YDEGEE. This CDR3 reads CASSPGRGLEGYTF. The DNA of the CDR3 is TGTGCCAGCAGCCCCGGCAGGGGGCTAGAAGGCTACACCTTC.

This clonotype was recorded at least ten times. The chain joins TRBV4-1 to TRBJ1-4; D is unresolved. This CDR3 contains 14 residues. V lost 6 bases and J 8 bases, leaving 16 bases between the germline ends. Germline V gene sequence: CDR1 MGHRA, CDR2 YSYEKL. CDR3 DNA sequence: TGCGCCAGCAGAGCCCCCCGAACGGGAGAAAAACTGTTTTTT. Its protein is CASRAPRTGEKLFF.

This clonotype was seen ten or more times. J is TRBJ1-1 and V is TRBV12-3 or TRBV12-4, with D hard to call. Trimming stripped 6 bases from V and 3 bases from J, with 8 bases between. The CDR3 runs 12 residues. In DNA, the CDR3 is TGTGCCAGCAGCCGGGATTACACTGAAGCTTTCTTT. This encodes CASSRDYTEAFF.

The gene calls are TRBV27 and TRBJ1-4; D is uncertain. V was trimmed by 3 bases and J by 7 bases, leaving 12 bases between them. Germline V lookup: CDR1 MNHEY, CDR2 SMNVEV (reference sequence). There are 14 residues in the CDR3. The CDR3 reads CASSFRDLGEKLFF. Written as DNA, the CDR3 is TGTGCCAGCAGTTTTCGAGACTTGGGTGAAAAACTGTTTTTT. Using reference TRBV27 and TRBJ1-4 for the parts outside the CDR3, the full variable domain is EAQVTQNPRYLITVTGKKLTVTCSQNMNHEYMSWYRQDPGLGLRQIYYSMNVEVTDKGDVPEGYKVSRKEKRNFPLILESPSPNQTSLYFCASSFRDLGEKLFFGSGTQLSVL.

At least ten counts were recorded for this clonotype. This chain connects TRBV10-3 to TRBJ2-1; D not certain. V shed 0 bases and J shed 8 bases, with 2 bases lying between them. The CDR3 contains 11 residues. The germline V gene has CDR1 ENHRY and CDR2 SYGVKD. The CDR3 DNA follows: TGTGCCATCAGTGAGTCGGATGAGCAGTTCTTC. Its translation: CAISESDEQFF.

This clonotype was seen only a few times. The rearrangement uses TRBV6-5 and TRBJ2-7; the match to TRBD1 covers 7 bases. J was trimmed by 2 bases and V by 2 bases; bases with no gene match: 3. The CDR3 loop spans 14 amino acids. Germline CDR1 reads MNHEY; CDR2 reads SVGAGI. DNA of the CDR3: TGTGCCAGCAGTTACCGGGACAGACCCTACGAGCAGTACTTC. Translating gives CASSYRDRPYEQYF.

A word on this clonotype: A much larger clone is a single base away; this may be a read error. This sequence joins TRBV6-1 and TRBJ2-7; 8 nucleotides match TRBD2. Germline CDR1 is MNHNS and CDR2 is SASEGT. The CDR3 has 17 residues. The trim removed 3 bases at V and 4 bases at J, leaving 14 bases unmatched. For the CDR3, the DNA is TGTGCCAGCAGTGATCCCCCCTCGGGACTAGAGATTTACGAGCAGTACTTC. Translated, it gives CASSDPPSGLEIYEQYF.

The chain links TRBV7-9 to TRBJ2-1, with 9 bases lining up with TRBD1. Germline V lookup: CDR1 SEHNR, CDR2 FQNEAQ (reference sequence). This CDR3 region has 15 residues. V shed 3 bases, J shed 7 bases, and the junction held 7 bases outside the gene matches. CDR3 bases: TGTGCCAGCAGCTTGTGGAGCGGGACAGGGAATGAGCAGTTCTTC. Residues: CASSLWSGTGNEQFF.

This clonotype was observed a handful of times. The J gene is TRBJ1-1, the V gene TRBV9; 8 positions agree with TRBD1. The CDR3 length is 16 residues. Losses at the gene ends were 3 bases for V and 1 base for J; bases not matched to a gene: 8. CDR1 SGDLS and CDR2 YYNGEE come from the germline V gene. The CDR3 DNA follows: TGTGCCAGCAGCGGGGGGGCCGGGACAGGGAACACTGAAGCTTTCTTT. Translation: CASSGGAGTGNTEAFF.

The chain uses TRBV12-3 or TRBV12-4 and TRBJ1-5, with D perhaps TRBD1 (6 bases). V lost 5 bases to trimming and J lost 4 bases, with 9 bases between them. The CDR3 is 13 residues long. The CDR3, as DNA: TGTGCCAGCAGTGGAGGGGGAAATCAGCCCCAGCATTTT. Translated: CASSGGGNQPQHF.

The sample holds a few counts of this clonotype. The genes are TRBV20-1 and TRBJ2-6; 11 nucleotides line up with TRBD1. V lost 5 bases, J lost 1 base, and 7 bases stayed unmatched. CDR1 DFQATT and CDR2 SNEGSKA come from the germline V gene (reference sequence). The CDR3 spans 17 residues. CDR3 amino acids: CSAGRDRGMSGANVLTF. In DNA form, the CDR3 reads TGCAGTGCTGGAAGGGACAGGGGGATGTCTGGGGCCAACGTCCTGACTTTC.

The chain carries TRBV7-2 and TRBJ2-6; D remains unclear. The ends were cut back, 4 bases at V and 4 bases at J, with 11 bases in the middle. The CDR3 length is 15 residues. In germline, CDR1 is SGHTA, CDR2 FQGNSA. The CDR3 DNA is TGTGCCAGCAGCTCCACAGCCACCGGGGCCAACGTCCTGACTTTC. Translation: CASSSTATGANVLTF. Filled out from reference TRBV7-2 and TRBJ2-6, the complete variable domain reads GAGVSQSPSNKVTEKGKDVELRCDPISGHTALYWYRQSLGQGLEFLIYFQGNSAPDKSGLPSDRFSAERTGGSVSTLTIQRTQQEDSAVYLCASSSTATGANVLTFGAGSRLTVL.

There are many counts of this clonotype. The chain couples TRBV12-3 or TRBV12-4 to TRBJ2-3, with unresolved D. The V gene lost 7 bases and the J gene lost 6 bases, with 8 bases spanning the gap. The CDR3 is made up of 11 amino acids. The CDR3, as DNA: TGTGCCAGCACCTTGGGGGATACGCAGTATTTT. Amino acids: CASTLGDTQYF.

This clonotype has ten or more counts. V and J are TRBV20-1 and TRBJ2-1; the D is unclear. This CDR3 comprises 10 residues. Trimming took 6 bases from V and 9 from J, leaving 9 bases between them. CDR1 and CDR2 from the germline V gene are DFQATT and SNEGSKA (reference sequence). The CDR3 reads CSAALGEQFF. In nucleotides, the CDR3 is TGCAGTGCCGCCCTGGGTGAGCAGTTCTTC.

This clonotype was detected many times. V gene TRBV5-1 combines with J gene TRBJ2-3, with TRBD2 matching over 7 bases. Germline-derived CDR1 and CDR2 are SGHRS and YFSETQ. The CDR3 sequence is 17 residues long. V lost 1 base and J lost 4; bases outside the gene matches: 12. The CDR3 here is CASSLSSVAGEADTQYF. As DNA, the CDR3 is TGCGCCAGCAGCTTGTCTTCGGTGGCGGGAGAGGCAGATACGCAGTATTTT.

There are a few counts of this clonotype. The V call is TRBV14, the J call TRBJ2-7, with 7 positions matching TRBD2. CDR3 length equals 15 residues. Germline-derived CDR1 and CDR2 are SGHDN and FVKESK. After removal of 4 bases from V and 2 bases from J, the junction contained 8 bases not matched to a gene. Here the CDR3 reads CASSPDLAAPYEQYF. The DNA of the CDR3 is TGTGCCAGCAGCCCAGATCTAGCGGCCCCCTACGAGCAGTACTTC.